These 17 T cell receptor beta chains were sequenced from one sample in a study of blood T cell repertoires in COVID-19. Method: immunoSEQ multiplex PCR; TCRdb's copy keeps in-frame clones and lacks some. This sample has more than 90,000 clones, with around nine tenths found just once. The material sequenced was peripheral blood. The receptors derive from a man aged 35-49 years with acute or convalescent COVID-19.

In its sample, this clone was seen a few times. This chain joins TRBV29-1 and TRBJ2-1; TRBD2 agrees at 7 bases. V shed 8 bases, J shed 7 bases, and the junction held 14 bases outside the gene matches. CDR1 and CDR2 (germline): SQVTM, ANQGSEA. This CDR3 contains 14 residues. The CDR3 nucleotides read TGCAGCTCCTCGCCGTGGGGGGGAAAAAATGAGCAGTTCTTC. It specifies CSSSPWGGKNEQFF.

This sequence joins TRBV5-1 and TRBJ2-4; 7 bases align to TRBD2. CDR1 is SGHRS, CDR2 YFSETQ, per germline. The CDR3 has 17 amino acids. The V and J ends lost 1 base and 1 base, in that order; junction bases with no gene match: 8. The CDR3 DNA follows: TGCGCCAGCAGCTTGCTCTACCGGGGGGATGCCAAAAACATTCAGTACTTC. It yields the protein CASSLLYRGDAKNIQYF.

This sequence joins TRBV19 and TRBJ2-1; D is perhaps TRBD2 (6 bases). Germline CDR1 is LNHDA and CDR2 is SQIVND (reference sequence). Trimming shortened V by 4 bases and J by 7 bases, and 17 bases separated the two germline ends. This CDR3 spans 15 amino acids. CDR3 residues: CASSKSTGTYNEQFF. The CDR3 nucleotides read TGTGCCAGTAGTAAATCAACCGGGACTTATAATGAGCAGTTCTTC.

In nucleotides, the CDR3 is TGTGCCAGCAGCGAATTCCAGGGGGAGAGAAACACTGAAGCTTTCTTT. It is translated as CASSEFQGERNTEAFF. The genes are TRBV13 and TRBJ1-1, with TRBD1 identical over 7 bases. Germline assignment: CDR1 PRHDT and CDR2 FYEKMQ (reference sequence). This CDR3 contains 16 residues. The junction had 11 bases not matched to a gene; V was cut back by 5 bases and J by 2 bases.

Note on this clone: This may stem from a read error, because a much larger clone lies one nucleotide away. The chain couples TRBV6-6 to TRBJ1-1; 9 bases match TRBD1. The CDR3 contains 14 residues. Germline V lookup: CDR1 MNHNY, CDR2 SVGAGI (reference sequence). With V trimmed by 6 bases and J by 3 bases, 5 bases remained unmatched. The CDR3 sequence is CASSEQGADTEAFF. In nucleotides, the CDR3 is TGTGCCAGCAGCGAACAGGGGGCGGACACTGAAGCTTTCTTT.

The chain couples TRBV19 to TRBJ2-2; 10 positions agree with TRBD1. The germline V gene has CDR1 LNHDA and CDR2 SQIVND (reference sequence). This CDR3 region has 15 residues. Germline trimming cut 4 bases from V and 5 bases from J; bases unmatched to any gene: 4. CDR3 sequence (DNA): TGTGCCAGTAGTAGACAGGGGGCCCGTACCGGGGAGCTGTTTTTT. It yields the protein CASSRQGARTGELFF.

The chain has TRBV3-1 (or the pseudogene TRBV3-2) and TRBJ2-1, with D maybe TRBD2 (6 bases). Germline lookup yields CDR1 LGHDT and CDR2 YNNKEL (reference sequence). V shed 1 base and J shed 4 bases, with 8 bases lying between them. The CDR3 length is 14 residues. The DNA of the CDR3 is TGTGCCAGCAGCCAAGCGGGAGCTTACAATGAGCAGTTCTTC. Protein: CASSQAGAYNEQFF.

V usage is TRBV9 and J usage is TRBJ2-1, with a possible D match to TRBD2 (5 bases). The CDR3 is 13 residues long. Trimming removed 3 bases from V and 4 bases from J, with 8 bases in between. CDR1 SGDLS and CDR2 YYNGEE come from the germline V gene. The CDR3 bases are TGTGCCAGCAGCGGGAGCGGTTACAATGAGCAGTTCTTC. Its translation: CASSGSGYNEQFF.

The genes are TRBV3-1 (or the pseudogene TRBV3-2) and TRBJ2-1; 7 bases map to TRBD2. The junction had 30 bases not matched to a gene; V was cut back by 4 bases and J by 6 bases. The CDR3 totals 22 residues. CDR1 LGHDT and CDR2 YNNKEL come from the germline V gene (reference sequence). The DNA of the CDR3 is TGTGCCAGCAGCCTTATAGGTCCCGGGGCCCACCAGCGGGATAAGGCGTTCAATGAGCAGTTCTTC. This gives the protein CASSLIGPGAHQRDKAFNEQFF.

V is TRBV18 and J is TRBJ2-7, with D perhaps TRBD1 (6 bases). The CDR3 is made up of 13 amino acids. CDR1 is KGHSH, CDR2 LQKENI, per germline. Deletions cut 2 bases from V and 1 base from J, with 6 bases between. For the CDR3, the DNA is TGTGCCAGCTCACCAGGACAGTCCTACGAGCAGTACTTC. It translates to CASSPGQSYEQYF.

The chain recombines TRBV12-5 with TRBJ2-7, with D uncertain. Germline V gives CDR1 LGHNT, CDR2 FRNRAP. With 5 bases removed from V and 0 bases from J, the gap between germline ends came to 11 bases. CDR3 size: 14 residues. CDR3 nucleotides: TGTGCTAGTGGTACCGACAAGAGCTCCTACGAGCAGTACTTC. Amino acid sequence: CASGTDKSSYEQYF.

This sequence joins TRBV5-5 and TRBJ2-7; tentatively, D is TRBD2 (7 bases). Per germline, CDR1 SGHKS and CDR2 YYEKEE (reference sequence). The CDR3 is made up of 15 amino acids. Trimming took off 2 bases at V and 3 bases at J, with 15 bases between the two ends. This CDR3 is CASSFGEGVFYEQYF. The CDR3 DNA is TGTGCCAGCAGCTTCGGGGAGGGGGTTTTCTACGAGCAGTACTTC.

CDR3 residues: CASSLGPTFWDFSGANVLTF. CDR3 nucleotide sequence: TGCGCCAGCAGCTTGGGTCCCACGTTCTGGGACTTCTCTGGGGCCAACGTCCTGACTTTC. The chain is built from TRBV5-1 and TRBJ2-6, with D possibly TRBD2 on 6 matching bases. CDR3 length: 20 residues. In germline, CDR1 is SGHRS, CDR2 YFSETQ. Trimming stripped 0 bases from V and 0 bases from J, with 19 bases between.

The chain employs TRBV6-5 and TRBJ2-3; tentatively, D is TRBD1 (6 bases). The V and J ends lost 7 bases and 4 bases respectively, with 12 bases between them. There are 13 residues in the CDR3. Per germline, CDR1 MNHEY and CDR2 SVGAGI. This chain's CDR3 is CASTPGVSDTQYF. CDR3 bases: TGTGCCAGCACCCCAGGGGTCTCAGATACGCAGTATTTT.

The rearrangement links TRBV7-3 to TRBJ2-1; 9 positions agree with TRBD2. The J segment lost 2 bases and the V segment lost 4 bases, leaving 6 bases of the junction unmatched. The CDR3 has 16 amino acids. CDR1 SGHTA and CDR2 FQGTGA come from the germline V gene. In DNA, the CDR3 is TGTGCCAGCAGCTCGGGCGGGGGGGCCCCCTACAATGAGCAGTTCTTC. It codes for CASSSGGGAPYNEQFF.

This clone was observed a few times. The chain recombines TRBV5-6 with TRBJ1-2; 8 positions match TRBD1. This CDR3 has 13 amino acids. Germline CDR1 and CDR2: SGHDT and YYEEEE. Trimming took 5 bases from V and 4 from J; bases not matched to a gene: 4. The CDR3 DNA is TGTGCCAGCAGTACAGGGGGAGGCTATGGCTACACCTTC. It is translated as CASSTGGGYGYTF.

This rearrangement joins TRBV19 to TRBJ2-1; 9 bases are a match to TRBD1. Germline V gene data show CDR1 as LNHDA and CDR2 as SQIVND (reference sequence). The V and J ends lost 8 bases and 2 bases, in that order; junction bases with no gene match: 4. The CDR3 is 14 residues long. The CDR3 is CASRDRAAYNEQFF. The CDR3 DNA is TGTGCCAGTCGGGACAGGGCAGCCTACAATGAGCAGTTCTTC.